The rows below give T cell receptor beta chains drawn from one sample of a study of cytomegalovirus exposure and HLA in healthy donors. Profiled with immunoSEQ multiplex PCR; TCRdb holds only in-frame clones, not every one. The repertoire includes 200,000 to 250,000 clones, around 80% of them detected once, and 0.71% sits in the top ten. Sequenced input: PBMCs. The source is a boy between 2 and 15 years old in good health and CMV-seronegative. CDR3s include the opening cysteine and the closing phenylalanine or tryptophan. The D gene is left open where the match is weak. The size of a clone is reported for some rows only, either as once, few or many, or as a class for expanded clones.

TRBV5-1	TRBD2	TRBJ2-2	-	CASSLSTSGGFEELFF	TGCGCCAGCAGCTTATCCACTAGCGGGGGTTTTGAGGAGCTGTTTTTT
TRBV9	TRBD1	TRBJ1-6	-	CASSVSTGDSPLHF	TGTGCCAGCAGCGTCTCCACAGGGGACTCACCCCTCCACTTT
TRBV2	-	TRBJ1-2	-	CATRSFTDLGYGYTF	TGTGCCACGCGTTCTTTCACTGACCTAGGCTATGGCTACACCTTC
TRBV15	-	TRBJ1-2	-	CATRRGGDYGYTF	TGTGCCACCAGGAGGGGCGGGGACTATGGCTACACCTTC
TRBV19	TRBD2	TRBJ2-2	-	CASSIGLAGAMNTGELFF	TGTGCCAGTAGTATTGGACTAGCGGGAGCGATGAACACCGGGGAGCTGTTTTTT
TRBV15	-	TRBJ2-7	-	CATSRDLVAGYYEQYF	TGTGCCACCAGCAGAGATTTGGTTGCGGGCTACTACGAGCAGTACTTC
TRBV9	TRBD2	TRBJ2-3	-	CASSLSLSAGGRDTQYF	TGTGCCAGCAGCCTCTCACTCTCAGCGGGGGGGCGGGATACGCAGTATTTT
TRBV29-1	TRBD1	TRBJ2-1	-	CSVSGTGWNEQFF	TGCAGCGTTTCCGGGACAGGGTGGAATGAGCAGTTCTTC
TRBV18	-	TRBJ1-6	-	CASSPFGGATDSPLHF	TGTGCCAGCTCACCCTTTGGGGGGGCCACGGATTCACCCCTCCACTTT
TRBV5-5	-	TRBJ2-3	-	CASSLESGTDTQYF	TGTGCCAGCAGCTTGGAGAGCGGGACAGATACGCAGTATTTT
TRBV21-1	-	TRBJ2-5	-	CASSHGLAGFKTQYF	TGTGCCAGCAGCCATGGACTAGCGGGATTTAAGACCCAGTACTTC
TRBV5-6	-	TRBJ2-1	-	CASSLAPVGGNEQFF	TGTGCCAGCAGCTTGGCCCCTGTCGGGGGCAATGAGCAGTTCTTC
TRBV7-9	-	TRBJ1-4	-	CSSSPTPIATNEKLFF	TGTTCCAGCAGCCCCACTCCGATTGCAACTAATGAAAAACTGTTTTTT
TRBV29-1	-	TRBJ1-2	-	CSVEGTPKTYGYTF	TGCAGCGTTGAAGGGACACCCAAAACCTATGGCTACACCTTC
TRBV7-2	TRBD2	TRBJ2-2	-	CASSLAPGTSGRVNGELFF	TGTGCCAGCAGCTTAGCCCCTGGGACTAGCGGGAGAGTCAACGGGGAGCTGTTTTTT
TRBV7-8	-	TRBJ1-6	-	CASSFNQGYNSPLHF	TGTGCCAGCAGCTTTAATCAGGGCTATAATTCACCCCTCCACTTT
TRBV25-1	TRBD2	TRBJ2-7	once	CASSAEVPGSGLYEQYF	TGTGCCAGCAGCGCCGAGGTGCCTGGTAGCGGGTTATACGAGCAGTACTTC
TRBV18	-	TRBJ2-7	-	CASSPGTGGYEQYF	TGTGCCAGCTCACCCGGGACCGGAGGGTACGAGCAGTACTTC
TRBV5-5	TRBD1	TRBJ1-5	once	CASSQNRGDNQPQHF	TGTGCCAGCAGCCAGAACAGGGGGGACAATCAGCCCCAGCATTTT
TRBV6-6	TRBD2	TRBJ2-1	-	CASGHPQRENNEQFF	TGTGCCAGCGGGCACCCTCAGCGGGAGAATAATGAGCAGTTCTTC
TRBV28	-	TRBJ2-2	few	CASQWQTNTGELFF	TGTGCCAGCCAGTGGCAGACGAACACCGGGGAGCTGTTTTTT
TRBV11-2	TRBD2	TRBJ2-1	-	CASSLGPLAVYNEQFF	TGTGCCAGCAGCTTGGGGCCCCTAGCGGTCTACAATGAGCAGTTCTTC
TRBV7-8	TRBD2	TRBJ2-3	-	CASSLTSGRVDTQYF	TGTGCCAGCAGCTTAACTAGCGGGAGAGTAGATACGCAGTATTTT
TRBV5-1	TRBD2	TRBJ2-7	-	CASSLAAAGVQSHEQYF	TGCGCCAGCAGCTTGGCAGCAGCGGGAGTGCAGTCCCACGAGCAGTACTTC
TRBV9	TRBD2	TRBJ2-1	-	CASSVRPAGTYNEQFF	TGTGCCAGCAGCGTCCGTCCAGCGGGAACCTACAATGAGCAGTTCTTC
TRBV11-2	-	TRBJ2-1	-	CASSLEWGLGNEQFF	TGTGCCAGCAGCTTAGAATGGGGGCTAGGCAATGAGCAGTTCTTC
TRBV6-5	TRBD1	TRBJ1-2	-	CASSTRDRVYGYTF	TGTGCCAGCAGTACCCGGGACAGGGTGTATGGCTACACCTTC
TRBV4-2	TRBD2	TRBJ2-5	-	CASRTSGGAVETQYF	TGTGCCAGCAGGACTAGCGGGGGGGCCGTAGAGACCCAGTACTTC
TRBV5-6	-	TRBJ2-6	-	CASSLGEAGANVLTF	TGTGCCAGCAGCTTGGGCGAGGCTGGGGCCAACGTCCTGACTTTC
TRBV2	TRBD2	TRBJ2-4	-	CASSGGLARNIQYF	TGTGCCAGCTCTGGGGGACTAGCGAGAAACATTCAGTACTTC
TRBV4-2	TRBD2	TRBJ2-1	-	CASSQNAGGFYNEQFF	TGTGCCAGCAGCCAGAATGCGGGAGGATTCTACAATGAGCAGTTCTTC
TRBV30	TRBD1	TRBJ1-4	-	CAWDRGRAEKLFF	TGTGCCTGGGACAGGGGGCGCGCTGAAAAACTGTTTTTT
TRBV5-1	-	TRBJ1-4	few	CASSLGGFEKLFF	TGCGCCAGCAGCTTAGGAGGTTTTGAAAAACTGTTTTTT
TRBV30	-	TRBJ1-2	-	CAWSRQTAYGYTF	TGTGCCTGGTCACGCCAGACTGCCTATGGCTACACCTTC
TRBV13	TRBD1	TRBJ1-6	-	CASSPRGTGGANSPLHF	TGTGCCAGCAGCCCGCGAGGGACAGGGGGCGCGAATTCACCCCTCCACTTT
TRBV11-2	TRBD1	TRBJ1-2	-	CASSAGGPDGYTF	TGTGCCAGCAGCGCAGGGGGACCCGATGGCTACACCTTC
TRBV7-6	TRBD2	TRBJ2-5	-	CASRAGERGGGETQYF	TGTGCCAGCAGGGCCGGAGAGCGGGGGGGAGGGGAGACCCAGTACTTC
TRBV27	-	TRBJ2-7	-	CASSSGRSYEQYF	TGTGCCAGCAGTTCAGGGCGCTCCTACGAGCAGTACTTC
TRBV30	-	TRBJ2-1	-	CAWNRGSYNEQFF	TGTGCCTGGAATCGGGGCTCCTACAATGAGCAGTTCTTC
TRBV4-1	-	TRBJ2-7	-	CASSQGQGNSYEQYF	TGCGCCAGCAGCCAAGGTCAGGGGAACTCCTACGAGCAGTACTTC
TRBV5-4	-	TRBJ1-1	-	CASSGQERGNTEAFF	TGTGCCAGCAGCGGGCAGGAAAGGGGGAACACTGAAGCTTTCTTT
TRBV19	-	TRBJ1-4	-	CASSPTGSTNEKLFF	TGTGCCAGTAGCCCGACAGGATCAACTAATGAAAAACTGTTTTTT
TRBV7-6	-	TRBJ2-3	once	CASSFGPATDTQYF	TGTGCCAGCAGCTTTGGGCCGGCAACAGATACGCAGTATTTT
TRBV29-1	-	TRBJ1-1	-	CSVEGRSRGTAFF	TGCAGCGTTGAAGGGCGATCGAGGGGGACAGCTTTCTTT
TRBV5-1	TRBD1	TRBJ2-7	few	CASSLGTGQGYEQYF	TGCGCCAGCAGCTTGGGGACCGGACAGGGATACGAGCAGTACTTC
TRBV27	TRBD2	TRBJ2-1	-	CASRDVGLAGGLRSRNEQFF	TGTGCCAGCAGGGATGTGGGACTAGCGGGGGGGTTAAGGTCTAGGAATGAGCAGTTCTTC
TRBV7-2	-	TRBJ1-1	-	CASSFWGDVEAFF	TGTGCCAGCAGCTTCTGGGGGGACGTTGAAGCTTTCTTT
TRBV19	-	TRBJ1-5	-	CASSKIVGGSNQPQHF	TGTGCCAGTAGTAAAATTGTCGGCGGCAGCAATCAGCCCCAGCATTTT